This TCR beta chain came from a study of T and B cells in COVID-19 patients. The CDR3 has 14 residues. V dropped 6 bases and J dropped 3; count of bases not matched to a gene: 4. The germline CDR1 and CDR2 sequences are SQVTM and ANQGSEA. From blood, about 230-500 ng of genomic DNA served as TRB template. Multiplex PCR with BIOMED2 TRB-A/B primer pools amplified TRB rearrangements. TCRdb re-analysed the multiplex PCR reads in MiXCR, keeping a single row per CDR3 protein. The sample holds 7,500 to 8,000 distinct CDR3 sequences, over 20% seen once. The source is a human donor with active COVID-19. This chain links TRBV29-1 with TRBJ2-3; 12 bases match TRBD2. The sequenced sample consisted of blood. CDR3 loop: CSVLGTSGTDTQYF. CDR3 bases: TGCAGCGTCCTAGGGACTAGCGGGACAGATACGCAGTATTTT.